This TCR beta chain was captured by sequencing in a study of cytomegalovirus exposure and HLA in healthy donors. From germline, CDR1 is ENHRY and CDR2 SYGVKD. V lost 6 bases to trimming and J lost 1 base, with 15 bases between them. This CDR3 region has 15 residues. The study, taken as a whole, reports: Per published reports, the classifier diagnosed cytomegalovirus status with high specificity and sensitivity. In an earlier analysis, most TCR beta V segments were productive about 87% or about 30% of the time. When presence/absence was analysed, sequencing depth was taken to be roughly uniform across donors. TRBV6-2, TRBV6-3 and other indistinguishable V segments were excluded.

To note about this clone: As yet, its antigen is unknown.

The study ran its PCR with 60 Vbeta and 13 Jbeta primers. Sequencing used immunoSEQ multiplex PCR; TCRdb keeps in-frame clones, though not all of them. The sample lists about 110,000 clones, 70% to 85% occurring once. Material: PBMCs. This sequence was found in a young man in good health and CMV-seropositive. The rearrangement joins TRBV10-3 to TRBJ1-1, with D perhaps TRBD1 (6 bases). The CDR3 here is CAISQTRGSNTEAFF. CDR3 in DNA: TGTGCCATCAGCCAAACAAGGGGGTCGAACACTGAAGCTTTCTTT.